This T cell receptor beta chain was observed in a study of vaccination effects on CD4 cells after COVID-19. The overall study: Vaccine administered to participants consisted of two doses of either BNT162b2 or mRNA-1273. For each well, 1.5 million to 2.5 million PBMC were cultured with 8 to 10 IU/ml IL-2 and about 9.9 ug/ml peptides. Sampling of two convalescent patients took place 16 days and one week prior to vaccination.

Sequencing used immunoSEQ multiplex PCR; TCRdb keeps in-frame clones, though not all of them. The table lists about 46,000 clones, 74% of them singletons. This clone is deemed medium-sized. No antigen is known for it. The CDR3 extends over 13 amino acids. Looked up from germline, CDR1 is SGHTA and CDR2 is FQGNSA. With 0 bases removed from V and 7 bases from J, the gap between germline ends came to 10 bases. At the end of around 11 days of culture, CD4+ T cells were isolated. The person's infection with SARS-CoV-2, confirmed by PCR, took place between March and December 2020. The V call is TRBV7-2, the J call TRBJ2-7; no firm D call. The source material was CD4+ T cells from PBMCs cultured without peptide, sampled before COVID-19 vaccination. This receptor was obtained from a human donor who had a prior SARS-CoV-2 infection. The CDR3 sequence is CASSLARQWEQYF. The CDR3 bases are TGTGCCAGCAGCTTAGCGCGGCAGTGGGAGCAGTACTTC.